This T cell receptor beta chain was recorded in a study of cytomegalovirus exposure and HLA in healthy donors. This clone appeared a single time. Antigen specificity is unknown. General study points: Highly shared sequence variants in one cluster were likely a sequencing artifact. Fewer N-insertions (relative to the roughly 730-donor mean) were reportedly seen in an Asian-associated ancestry cluster in a later analysis. A later analysis showed TCR association rates differing by HLA locus, peaking at DRB1 and lowest at HLA-C. Exclusion applied to some V segments, including TRBV6-2 and TRBV6-3, as they were indistinguishable.

This PCR relied on a set of 60 Vbeta primers and 13 Jbeta primers. The method was immunoSEQ multiplex PCR; TCRdb's version includes in-frame clones alone and lacks a portion of them. The data contain fewer than 250,000 clones, about three quarters of them singletons. The CDR3 covers 16 residues. V was shortened by 5 bases and J by 0 bases, with 15 bases between the two germline ends. Per germline, CDR1 SGDLS and CDR2 YYNGEE. Material: PBMCs. The V gene is TRBV9, the J gene TRBJ1-3; D unresolved. This TCR came from a male donor in good health and CMV-seronegative. This chain's CDR3 is CASSPGLQSSGNTIYF. The CDR3 DNA sequence: TGTGCCAGCAGTCCCGGACTGCAGAGCTCTGGAAACACCATATATTTT.